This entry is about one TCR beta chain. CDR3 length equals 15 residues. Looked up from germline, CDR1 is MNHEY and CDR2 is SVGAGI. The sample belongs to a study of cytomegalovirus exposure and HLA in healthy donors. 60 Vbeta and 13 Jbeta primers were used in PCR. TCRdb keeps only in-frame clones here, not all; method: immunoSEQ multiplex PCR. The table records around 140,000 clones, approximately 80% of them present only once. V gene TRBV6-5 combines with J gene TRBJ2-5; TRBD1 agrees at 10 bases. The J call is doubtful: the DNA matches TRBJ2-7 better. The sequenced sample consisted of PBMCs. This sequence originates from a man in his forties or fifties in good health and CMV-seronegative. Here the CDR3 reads CASSMRTGGLYEQYF. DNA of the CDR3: TGTGCCAGCAGCATGAGGACAGGGGGTCTATACGAGCAGTACTTC.